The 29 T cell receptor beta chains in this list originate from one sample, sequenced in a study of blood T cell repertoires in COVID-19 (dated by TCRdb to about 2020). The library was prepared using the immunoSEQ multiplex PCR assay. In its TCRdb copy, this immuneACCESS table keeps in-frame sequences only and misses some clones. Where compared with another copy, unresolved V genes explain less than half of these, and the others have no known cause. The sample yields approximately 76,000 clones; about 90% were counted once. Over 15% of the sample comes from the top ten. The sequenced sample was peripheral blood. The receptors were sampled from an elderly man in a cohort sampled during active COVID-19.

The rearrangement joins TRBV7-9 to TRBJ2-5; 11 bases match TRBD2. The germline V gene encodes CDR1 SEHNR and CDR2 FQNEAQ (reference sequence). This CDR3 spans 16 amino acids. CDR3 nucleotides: TGTCTCAACCCGTACTGTCGTAGCGGGGGGGAAGAGACCCAGTACTTC. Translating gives CLNPYCRSGGEETQYF.

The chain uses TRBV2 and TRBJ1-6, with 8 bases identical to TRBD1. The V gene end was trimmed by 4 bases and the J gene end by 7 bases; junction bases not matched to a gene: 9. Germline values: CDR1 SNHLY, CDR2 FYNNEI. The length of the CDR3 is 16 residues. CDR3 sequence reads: CASSALSGQENSPLHF. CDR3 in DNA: TGTGCCAGCAGTGCGCTCTCGGGACAGGAAAATTCACCCCTCCACTTT.

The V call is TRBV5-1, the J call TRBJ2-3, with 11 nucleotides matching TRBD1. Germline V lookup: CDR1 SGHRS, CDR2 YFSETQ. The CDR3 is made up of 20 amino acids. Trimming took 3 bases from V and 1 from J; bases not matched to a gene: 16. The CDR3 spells CASSSDRGLFAAHRTDTQYF. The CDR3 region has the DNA TGCGCCAGCAGCTCGGACAGGGGGCTATTTGCGGCGCACCGCACAGATACGCAGTATTTT.

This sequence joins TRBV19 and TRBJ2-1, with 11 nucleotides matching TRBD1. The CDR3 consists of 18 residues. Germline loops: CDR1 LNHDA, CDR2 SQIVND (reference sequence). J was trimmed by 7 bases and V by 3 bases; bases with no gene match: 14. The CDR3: CASSMVKTGTGGQNEQFF. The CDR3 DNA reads TGTGCCAGTAGTATGGTGAAGACCGGGACAGGGGGTCAGAATGAGCAGTTCTTC.

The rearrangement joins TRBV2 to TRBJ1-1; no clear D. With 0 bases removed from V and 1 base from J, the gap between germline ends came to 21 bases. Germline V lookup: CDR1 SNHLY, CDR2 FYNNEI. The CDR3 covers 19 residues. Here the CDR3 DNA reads TGTGCCAGCAGTGAAGCGCCATTCTCTGGACTGGGAGCGAACACTGAAGCTTTCTTT. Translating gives CASSEAPFSGLGANTEAFF.

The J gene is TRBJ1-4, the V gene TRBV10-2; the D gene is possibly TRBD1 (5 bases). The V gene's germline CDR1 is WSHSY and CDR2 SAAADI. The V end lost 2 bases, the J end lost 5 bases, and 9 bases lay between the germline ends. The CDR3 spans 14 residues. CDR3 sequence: CASSEAGQNEKLFF. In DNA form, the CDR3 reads TGCGCCAGCAGTGAGGCAGGGCAAAATGAAAAACTGTTTTTT.

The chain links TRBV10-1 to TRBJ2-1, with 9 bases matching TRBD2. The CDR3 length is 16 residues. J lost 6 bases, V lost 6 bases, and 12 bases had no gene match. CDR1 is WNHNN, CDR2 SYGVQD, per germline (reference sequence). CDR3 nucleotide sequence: TGCGCCAGCAGCAGAACGTGGCGGGGGGGCTGCAATGAGCAGTTCTTC. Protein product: CASSRTWRGGCNEQFF.

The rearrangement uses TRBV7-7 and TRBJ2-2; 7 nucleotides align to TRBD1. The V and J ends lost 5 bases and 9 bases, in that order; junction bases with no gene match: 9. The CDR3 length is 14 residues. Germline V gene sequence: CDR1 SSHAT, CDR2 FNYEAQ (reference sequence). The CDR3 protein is CASSQTGLGRELFF. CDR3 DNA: TGTGCCAGCAGCCAGACAGGGTTGGGACGGGAGCTGTTTTTT.

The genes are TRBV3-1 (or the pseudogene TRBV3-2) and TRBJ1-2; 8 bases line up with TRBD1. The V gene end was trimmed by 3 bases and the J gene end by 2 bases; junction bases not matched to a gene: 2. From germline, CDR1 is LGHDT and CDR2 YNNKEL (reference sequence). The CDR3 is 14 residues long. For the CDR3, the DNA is TGTGCCAGCAGCCATTGGGACAGGAACTATGGCTACACCTTC. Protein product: CASSHWDRNYGYTF.

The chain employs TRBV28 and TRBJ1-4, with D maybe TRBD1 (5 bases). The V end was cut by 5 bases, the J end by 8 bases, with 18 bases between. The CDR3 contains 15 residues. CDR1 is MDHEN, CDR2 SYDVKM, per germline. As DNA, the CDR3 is TGTGCCAGCAGTCAAACAGGCCCCGAGTCCGAAAAACTGTTTTTT. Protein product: CASSQTGPESEKLFF.

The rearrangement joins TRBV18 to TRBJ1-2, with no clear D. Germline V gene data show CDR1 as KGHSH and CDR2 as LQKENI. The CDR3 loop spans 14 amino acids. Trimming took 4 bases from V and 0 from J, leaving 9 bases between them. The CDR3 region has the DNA TGTGCCAGCTCACGAGACACCTCTAACTATGGCTACACCTTC. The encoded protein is CASSRDTSNYGYTF. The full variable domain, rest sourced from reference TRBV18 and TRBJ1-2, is NAGVMQNPRHLVRRRGQEARLRCSPMKGHSHVYWYRQLPEEGLKFMVYLQKENIIDESGMPKERFSAEFPKEGPSILRIQQVVRGDSAAYFCASSRDTSNYGYTFGSGTRLTVV.

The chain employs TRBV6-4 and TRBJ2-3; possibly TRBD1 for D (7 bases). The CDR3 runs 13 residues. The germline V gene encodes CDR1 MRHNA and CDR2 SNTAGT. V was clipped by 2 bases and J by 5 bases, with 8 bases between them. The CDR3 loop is CASSDQGGDTQYF. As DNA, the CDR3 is TGTGCCAGCAGTGACCAGGGGGGAGATACGCAGTATTTT.

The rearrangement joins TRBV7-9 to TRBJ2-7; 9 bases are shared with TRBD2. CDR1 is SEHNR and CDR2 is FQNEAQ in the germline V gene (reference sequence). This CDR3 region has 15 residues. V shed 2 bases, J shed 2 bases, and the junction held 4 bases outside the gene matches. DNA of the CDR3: TGTGCCAGCAGCTTAATATCTAGCGGGACCTACGAGCAGTACTTC. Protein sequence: CASSLISSGTYEQYF.

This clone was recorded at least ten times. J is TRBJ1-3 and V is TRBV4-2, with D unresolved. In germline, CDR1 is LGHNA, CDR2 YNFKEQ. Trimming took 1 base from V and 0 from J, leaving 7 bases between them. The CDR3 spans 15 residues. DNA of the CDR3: TGTGCCAGCAGCCAAGTGCGCACCTCTGGAAACACCATATATTTT. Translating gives CASSQVRTSGNTIYF.

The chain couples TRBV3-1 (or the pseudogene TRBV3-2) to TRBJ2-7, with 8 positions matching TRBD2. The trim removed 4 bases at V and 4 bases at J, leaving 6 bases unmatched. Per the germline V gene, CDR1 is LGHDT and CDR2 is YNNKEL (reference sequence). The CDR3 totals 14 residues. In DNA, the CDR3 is TGTGCCAGCAGCCTCGGGGGGGGCGCGTACGAGCAGTACTTC. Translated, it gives CASSLGGGAYEQYF.

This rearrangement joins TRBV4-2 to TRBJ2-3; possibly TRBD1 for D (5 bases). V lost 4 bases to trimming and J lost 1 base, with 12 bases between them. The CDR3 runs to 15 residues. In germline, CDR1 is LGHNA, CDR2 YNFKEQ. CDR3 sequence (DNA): TGTGCCAGCAGCCGATTTATAGGGGGCACAGATACGCAGTATTTT. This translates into CASSRFIGGTDTQYF.

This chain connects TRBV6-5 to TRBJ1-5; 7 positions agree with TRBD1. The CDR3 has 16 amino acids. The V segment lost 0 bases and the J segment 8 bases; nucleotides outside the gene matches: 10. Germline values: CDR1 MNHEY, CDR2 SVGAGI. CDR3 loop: CASSYSRVTGTEPQHF. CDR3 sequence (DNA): TGTGCCAGCAGTTACTCGAGGGTGACAGGGACGGAGCCCCAGCATTTT.

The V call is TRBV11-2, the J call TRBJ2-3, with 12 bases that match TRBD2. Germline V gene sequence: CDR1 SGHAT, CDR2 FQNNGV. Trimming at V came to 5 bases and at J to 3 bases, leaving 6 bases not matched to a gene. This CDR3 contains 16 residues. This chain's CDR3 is CASSLLLAGGTDTQYF. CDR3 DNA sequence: TGTGCCAGCAGCCTTCTACTAGCGGGGGGAACAGATACGCAGTATTTT.

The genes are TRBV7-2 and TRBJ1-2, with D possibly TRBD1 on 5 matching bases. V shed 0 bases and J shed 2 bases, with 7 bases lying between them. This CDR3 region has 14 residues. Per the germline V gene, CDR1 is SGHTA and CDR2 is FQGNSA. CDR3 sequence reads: CASSLARQNYGYTF. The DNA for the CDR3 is TGTGCCAGCAGCTTAGCGCGACAGAACTATGGCTACACCTTC. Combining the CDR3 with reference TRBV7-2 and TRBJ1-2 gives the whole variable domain GAGVSQSPSNKVTEKGKDVELRCDPISGHTALYWYRQSLGQGLEFLIYFQGNSAPDKSGLPSDRFSAERTGGSVSTLTIQRTQQEDSAVYLCASSLARQNYGYTFGSGTRLTVV.

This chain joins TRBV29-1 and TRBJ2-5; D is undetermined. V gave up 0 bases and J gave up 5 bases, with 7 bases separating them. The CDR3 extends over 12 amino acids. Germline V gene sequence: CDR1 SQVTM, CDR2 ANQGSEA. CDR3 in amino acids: CSVEEGRETQYF. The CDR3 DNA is TGCAGCGTTGAAGAGGGCCGGGAGACCCAGTACTTC.

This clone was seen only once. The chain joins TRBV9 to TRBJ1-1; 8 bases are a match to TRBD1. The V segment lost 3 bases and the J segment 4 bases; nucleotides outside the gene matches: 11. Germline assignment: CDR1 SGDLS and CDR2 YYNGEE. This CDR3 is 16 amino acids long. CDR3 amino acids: CASSAAPDRGGTEAFF. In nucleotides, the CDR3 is TGTGCCAGCAGCGCCGCGCCTGACAGGGGAGGCACTGAAGCTTTCTTT.

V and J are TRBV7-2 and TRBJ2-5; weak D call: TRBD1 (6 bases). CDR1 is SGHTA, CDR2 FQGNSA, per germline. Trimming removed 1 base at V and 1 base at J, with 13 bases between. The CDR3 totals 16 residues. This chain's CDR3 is CASSLVYSGVQETQYF. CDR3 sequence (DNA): TGTGCCAGCAGCTTAGTTTACTCAGGGGTCCAAGAGACCCAGTACTTC.

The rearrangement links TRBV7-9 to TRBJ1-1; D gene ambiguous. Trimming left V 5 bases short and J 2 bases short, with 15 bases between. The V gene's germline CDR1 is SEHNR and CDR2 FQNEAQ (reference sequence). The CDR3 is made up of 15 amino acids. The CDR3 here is CASSLDGGKNTEAFF. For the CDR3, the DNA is TGTGCCAGCAGCCTGGACGGAGGGAAAAACACTGAAGCTTTCTTT.

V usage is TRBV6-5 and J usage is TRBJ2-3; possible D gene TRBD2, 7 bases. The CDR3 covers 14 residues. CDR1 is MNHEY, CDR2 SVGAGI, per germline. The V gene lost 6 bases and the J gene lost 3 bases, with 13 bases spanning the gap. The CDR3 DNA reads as TGTGCCAGCAGAGCCGGGGGGCGGACAGATACGCAGTATTTT. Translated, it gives CASRAGGRTDTQYF.

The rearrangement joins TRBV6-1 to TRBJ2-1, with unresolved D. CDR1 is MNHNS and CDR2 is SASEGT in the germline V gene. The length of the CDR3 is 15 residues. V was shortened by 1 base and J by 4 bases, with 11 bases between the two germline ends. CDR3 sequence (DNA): TGTGCCAGCAGTGAAGTTCAGGCAGCTTACAATGAGCAGTTCTTC. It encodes CASSEVQAAYNEQFF.

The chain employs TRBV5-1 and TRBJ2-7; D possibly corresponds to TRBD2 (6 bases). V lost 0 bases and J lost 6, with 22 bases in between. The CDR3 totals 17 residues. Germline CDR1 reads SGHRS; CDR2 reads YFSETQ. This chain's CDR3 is CASSLVQGGMGKAEQYF. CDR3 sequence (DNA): TGCGCCAGCAGCTTGGTGCAGGGAGGAATGGGGAAAGCCGAGCAGTACTTC.

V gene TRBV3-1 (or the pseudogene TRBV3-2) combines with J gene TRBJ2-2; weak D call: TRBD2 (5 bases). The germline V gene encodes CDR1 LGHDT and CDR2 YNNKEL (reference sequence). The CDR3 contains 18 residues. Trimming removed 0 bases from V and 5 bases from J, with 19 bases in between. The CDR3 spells CASSQEFLPGRRTGELFF. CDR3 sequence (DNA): TGTGCCAGCAGCCAAGAGTTCCTCCCGGGTAGGAGGACCGGGGAGCTGTTTTTT.

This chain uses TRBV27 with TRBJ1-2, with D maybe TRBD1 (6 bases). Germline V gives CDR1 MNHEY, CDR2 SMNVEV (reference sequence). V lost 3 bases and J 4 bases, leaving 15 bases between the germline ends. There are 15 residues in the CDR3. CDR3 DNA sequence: TGTGCCAGCAGTTTTACAACAGGGAGGGGCTATGGCTACACCTTC. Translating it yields CASSFTTGRGYGYTF.

CDR3 sequence: CATSRAVNSPLHF. CDR3 bases: TGTGCCACCAGCAGAGCAGTTAATTCACCCCTCCACTTT. The chain recombines TRBV15 with TRBJ1-6, with D unresolved. V was cut by 1 base and J by 6 bases, with 4 bases left in between. Germline CDR1 reads LNHNV; CDR2 reads YYDKDF (reference sequence). The CDR3 totals 13 residues.